This entry lists 23 T cell receptor beta chains sequenced from one sample in a study of T-cell memory formation after mild COVID-19. One entry per CDR3 protein, called by TCRdb with MiXCR from the 5' RACE reads. The sample has about 190,000 distinct CDR3 sequences, roughly 18% seen once. Material for sequencing was PBMCs or a T cell subset sorted from them (not recorded which). The receptors here all came from an adult woman who had mild COVID-19 (a few samples of this study predate the infection). Cell type and time point are not known.

The CDR3 protein is CSAAGQNTGELFF. CDR3 sequence (DNA): TGCAGTGCGGCGGGACAGAACACCGGGGAGCTGTTTTTT. V gene TRBV20-1 combines with J gene TRBJ2-2; D possibly uses TRBD1 or TRBD2 (6 bases each). Germline values: CDR1 DFQATT, CDR2 SNEGSKA (reference sequence). This CDR3 has 13 residues. The V gene lost 6 bases and the J gene lost 1 base, with 9 bases spanning the gap.

This clonotype has more than one count but fewer than ten. V usage is TRBV6-5 and J usage is TRBJ2-5, with a tentative D call TRBD1 (6 bases). The CDR3 runs 16 residues. Germline V gene sequence: CDR1 MNHEY, CDR2 SVGAGI. With 0 bases removed from V and 4 bases from J, the gap between germline ends came to 15 bases. As DNA, the CDR3 is TGTGCCAGCAGTTACTCTACAGGGACGGCGGTAGAGACCCAGTACTTC. This translates into CASSYSTGTAVETQYF.

This clonotype appeared once. The chain has TRBV7-9 and TRBJ1-1, with D unresolved. CDR3 length: 12 residues. Germline V gene lookup returns CDR1 SEHNR and CDR2 FQNEAQ (reference sequence). Trimming removed 3 bases from V and 5 bases from J, with 7 bases in between. This CDR3 reads CASSLGETEAFF. CDR3 bases: TGTGCCAGCAGCTTGGGTGAGACTGAAGCTTTCTTT.

This clonotype was seen more than once but under ten times. J is TRBJ2-3 and V is TRBV7-2; no reliable D call. The V gene's germline CDR1 is SGHTA and CDR2 FQGNSA. V was shortened by 7 bases and J by 4 bases, with 6 bases between the two germline ends. The CDR3 contains 11 residues. The CDR3 loop reads CASTGADTQYF. In DNA form, the CDR3 reads TGTGCCAGCACCGGTGCAGATACGCAGTATTTT.

This clonotype turned up a few times. This chain uses TRBV28 with TRBJ1-6; 9 bases are a match to TRBD1. In germline, CDR1 is MDHEN, CDR2 SYDVKM. V lost 6 bases, J lost 6 bases, and 9 bases stayed unmatched. This CDR3 region has 16 residues. The CDR3 coding sequence is TGTGCCAGCAGCTTCCTCGGGACAGGGAGTAATTCACCCCTCCACTTT. This encodes CASSFLGTGSNSPLHF.

The table lists this clonotype with a few counts. This chain uses TRBV18 with TRBJ1-2; 8 bases are a match to TRBD1. Germline CDR1 KGHSH, CDR2 LQKENI. This CDR3 region has 16 residues. Trimming cost V 0 bases and J 4 bases; bases outside gene matches: 7. CDR3 amino acids: CASSPPVTGGSYGYTF. For the CDR3, the DNA is TGTGCCAGCTCACCACCGGTTACAGGGGGTTCCTATGGCTACACCTTC. The full variable domain, completed using reference TRBV18 and TRBJ1-2, is NAGVMQNPRHLVRRRGQEARLRCSPMKGHSHVYWYRQLPEEGLKFMVYLQKENIIDESGMPKERFSAEFPKEGPSILRIQQVVRGDSAAYFCASSPPVTGGSYGYTFGSGTRLTVV.

This clonotype was seen only a few times. The chain joins TRBV12-3 or TRBV12-4 to TRBJ1-1; D not resolved. CDR3 length: 13 residues. V lost 7 bases, J lost 3 bases, and 12 bases lay in between. CDR3 coding DNA: TGTGCCAGCACCCGCCCGAGGGACACTGAAGCTTTCTTT. This gives the protein CASTRPRDTEAFF.

This chain links TRBV6-1 with TRBJ1-2; D is unresolved. V shed 1 base and J shed 8 bases, with 11 bases lying between them. The CDR3 spans 13 residues. Germline assignment: CDR1 MNHNS and CDR2 SASEGT. The CDR3 region has the DNA TGTGCCAGCAGTGAAGTTAAGGAGAGAGGCTACACCTTC. This encodes CASSEVKERGYTF.

This clonotype was seen only a few times. The rearrangement links TRBV6-4 to TRBJ2-7; 11 bases line up with TRBD2. J was trimmed by 1 base and V by 4 bases; bases with no gene match: 3. Per germline, CDR1 MRHNA and CDR2 SNTAGT. The CDR3 covers 15 residues. The CDR3 DNA reads TGTGCCAGCAGTGTGACTAGCGGGGCATCCTACGAGCAGTACTTC. Translated, it gives CASSVTSGASYEQYF.

V is TRBV5-5 and J is TRBJ1-5, with a weak D call TRBD1 (6 bases). Trimming took off 4 bases at V and 3 bases at J, with 11 bases between the two ends. Germline CDR1 SGHKS, CDR2 YYEKEE (reference sequence). The CDR3 length is 14 residues. CDR3 residues: CASSPGQINQPQHF. CDR3 nucleotide sequence: TGTGCCAGCAGCCCAGGACAGATCAATCAGCCCCAGCATTTT.

This clonotype was detected a few times. V usage is TRBV21-1 and J usage is TRBJ2-7; the D call TRBD2 from the table was never checked on the DNA. TRBV21-1 is reported as a pseudogene. This CDR3 is built from 16 residues. The CDR3 nucleotides read TGTGCCAGCAGCAAAATGTGGCTAGCCGGGCTCCACGAGCAGTACTTC. Translation: CASSKMWLAGLHEQYF.

The chain uses TRBV5-6 and TRBJ2-6; D tentatively reads TRBD1 or TRBD2 (5 bases each). CDR1 and CDR2 (germline): SGHDT, YYEEEE. This CDR3 has 16 amino acids. V was cut by 3 bases and J by 2 bases, with 12 bases left in between. The CDR3 coding sequence is TGTGCCAGCAGCTGGCAGGGAGCCCCTGGGGCCAACGTCCTGACTTTC. Its protein is CASSWQGAPGANVLTF.

This clonotype was found a few times. CDR3 sequence: CSARDLASGSRLAQYF. Here the CDR3 DNA reads TGCAGTGCTAGAGATCTGGCTAGCGGTTCACGGTTGGCCCAGTACTTC. The chain has TRBV20-1 and TRBJ2-5; 7 bases line up with TRBD2. CDR1 and CDR2 from the germline V gene are DFQATT and SNEGSKA (reference sequence). The CDR3 covers 16 residues. The J segment lost 9 bases and the V segment lost 0 bases, leaving 16 bases of the junction unmatched.

The V and J genes are TRBV12-3 or TRBV12-4 and TRBJ1-1; 7 nucleotides agree with TRBD1. This CDR3 has 14 amino acids. The ends lost 2 bases at V and 5 bases at J; junction bases unmatched: 5. As DNA, the CDR3 is TGTGCCAGCAGTTTAACAGGGGCCAGGACTGAAGCTTTCTTT. Translating gives CASSLTGARTEAFF.

This clonotype was seen only a few times. One junction end does not reproduce the germline sequence, and a read error may be involved. The rearrangement links TRBV20-1 to TRBJ2-1, with 9 bases matching TRBD2. Germline CDR1 and CDR2: DFQATT and SNEGSKA (reference sequence). There are 16 residues in the CDR3. CDR3 sequence reads: CRATVAGGPGRDEQFF. CDR3 nucleotide sequence: TGCAGGGCTACTGTTGCGGGAGGGCCGGGTCGAGATGAGCAGTTCTTC.

This clonotype was found a few times. The gene calls are TRBV20-1 and TRBJ2-1; no definite D call. The CDR3 runs 13 residues. V dropped 5 bases and J dropped 7 bases, with 15 bases sitting between them. Germline-derived CDR1 and CDR2 are DFQATT and SNEGSKA (reference sequence). CDR3 protein: CSARNGPRNEQFF. For the CDR3, the DNA is TGCAGTGCTCGTAACGGGCCTAGGAATGAGCAGTTCTTC.

The genes are TRBV29-1 and TRBJ1-5; TRBD1 is a possible D gene (6 bases). CDR3 length equals 13 residues. The V and J ends lost 6 bases and 6 bases respectively, with 15 bases between them. Germline-derived CDR1 and CDR2 are SQVTM and ANQGSEA. This CDR3 reads CSVAGGGGQPQHF. The DNA for the CDR3 is TGCAGCGTCGCCGGGGGGGGCGGTCAGCCCCAGCATTTT. Supplemented by reference TRBV29-1 and TRBJ1-5, the full variable domain reads SAVISQKPSRDICQRGTSLTIQCQVDSQVTMMFWYRQQPGQSLTLIATANQGSEATYESGFVIDKFPISRPNLTFSTLTVSNMSPEDSSIYLCSVAGGGGQPQHFGDGTRLSIL.

CDR3 nucleotides: TGTGCCAGCGGATCCTTCGGGACAGCTGAAGCTTTCTTT. This translates into CASGSFGTAEAFF. The chain couples TRBV27 to TRBJ1-1, with TRBD1 matching 7 bases. The CDR3 totals 13 residues. Germline lookup yields CDR1 MNHEY and CDR2 SMNVEV (reference sequence). The V and J ends lost 8 bases and 6 bases, in that order; junction bases with no gene match: 9.

The CDR3 reads CASKAAGGEQYF. For the CDR3, the DNA is TGCGCCAGCAAGGCGGCGGGCGGCGAGCAGTACTTC. The chain has TRBV5-1 and TRBJ2-7, with a tentative D call TRBD2 (5 bases). Germline CDR1 reads SGHRS; CDR2 reads YFSETQ. Trimming stripped 6 bases from V and 6 bases from J, with 13 bases between. This CDR3 is 12 amino acids long.

This chain links TRBV7-2 with TRBJ2-7, with TRBD2 identical over 10 bases. The CDR3 has 14 amino acids. V was clipped by 5 bases and J by 7 bases; unmatched bases: 8. Germline CDR1 SGHTA, CDR2 FQGNSA. CDR3 residues: CASSKARAGGEQYF. CDR3 in DNA: TGTGCCAGCAGCAAGGCGAGAGCGGGAGGGGAGCAGTACTTC.

The V call is TRBV6-6, the J call TRBJ2-2; the D gene is possibly TRBD2 (6 bases). V was trimmed by 11 bases and J by 6 bases, leaving 13 bases between them. The CDR3 covers 12 residues. The germline V gene encodes CDR1 MNHNY and CDR2 SVGAGI (reference sequence). The DNA for the CDR3 is TGTGCCGCTCGACTAGGAGCCGGGGAGCTGTTTTTT. Amino acids: CAARLGAGELFF.

The chain is built from TRBV7-9 and TRBJ2-2; the D gene could be TRBD1 or TRBD2 (5 bases each). The CDR3 is 13 residues long. V lost 2 bases and J 15 bases, leaving 16 bases between the germline ends. CDR1 is SEHNR, CDR2 FQNEAQ, per germline (reference sequence). The CDR3 here is CASSLRDGRRLFF. DNA of the CDR3: TGTGCCAGCAGCTTACGGGACGGCCGAAGGTTGTTTTTT. The full variable domain, its missing parts supplied by reference TRBV7-9 and TRBJ2-2, is DTGVSQNPRHKITKRGQNVTFRCDPISEHNRLYWYRQTLGQGPEFLTYFQNEAQLEKSRLLSDRFSAERPKGSFSTLEIQRTEQGDSAMYLCASSLRDGRRLFFGEGSRLTVL.

The rearrangement links TRBV6-2 or TRBV6-3 to TRBJ2-7; D gene unclear. CDR3 length: 12 residues. The germline CDR1 and CDR2 sequences are MNHEY and SVGEGT. Trimming stripped 6 bases from V and 3 bases from J, with 9 bases between. The CDR3: CASRTLGYEQYF. In DNA, the CDR3 is TGTGCCAGCAGAACGCTAGGCTACGAGCAGTACTTC.